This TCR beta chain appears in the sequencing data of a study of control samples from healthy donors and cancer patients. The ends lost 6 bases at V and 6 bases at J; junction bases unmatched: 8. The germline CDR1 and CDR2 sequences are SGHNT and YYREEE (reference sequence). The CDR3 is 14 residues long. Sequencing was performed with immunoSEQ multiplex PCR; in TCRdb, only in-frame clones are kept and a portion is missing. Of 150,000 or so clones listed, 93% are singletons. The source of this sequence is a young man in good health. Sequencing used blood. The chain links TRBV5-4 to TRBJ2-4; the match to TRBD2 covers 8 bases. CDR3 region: CASTPRGGRNIQYF. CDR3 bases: TGTGCCAGCACCCCCCGCGGGGGGCGAAACATTCAGTACTTC.